One T cell receptor (beta chain) is described in this entry. Its cognate antigen is unknown. Both TCR beta VDJ combination and CDR3 sequence profiling were carried out. Genomic DNA was the template for this profiling. TCRdb called the reads again in MiXCR, with one record for every CDR3 protein. Seen here are hundreds of thousands of distinct CDR3 sequences, around three fifths observed once, and the top ten hold 1.3%. Germline V gene lookup returns CDR1 DFQATT and CDR2 SNEGSKA (reference sequence). V was pared by 3 bases and J by 0 bases, with 4 bases of the junction left unmatched. The CDR3 is 15 amino acids. This record comes from a study of CD8+CD57+ T cells in acquired aplastic anemia. Study information: On average, sorted CD4+ and CD8+ cells gave 3.2 ug of DNA.

Overall study results and limits: There were 25 to 35 CD8+ CDR3 sequences that occurred in both patients and controls.

Sequencing involved patients with CD8+CD57+ cell expansion previously shown by flow cytometry. Every patient was diagnosed with severe acquired aplastic anemia. Patients had received no therapy at the time of blood sampling. Sequencing was carried out using sorted CD4+, CD8+, or CD8+CD57+ T cells (not recorded which) from PBMCs. The rearrangement links TRBV20-1 to TRBJ2-2; TRBD1 aligns across 7 bases. The source of this sequence is a human donor with aplastic anemia. In DNA, the CDR3 is TGCAGTGCTAGGGAAGGGGGCGCGAACACCGGGGAGCTGTTTTTT. Protein: CSAREGGANTGELFF.